Listed here are 7 T cell receptor beta chains from one sample, sequenced in a study of OX40 agonist ivuxolimab in advanced cancers. Clones were sequenced by immunoSEQ multiplex PCR, and TCRdb holds only the in-frame ones, with some missing. The sample lists roughly 66,000 clones, roughly 80% occurring once. The specimen was CD4+ or CD8+ T cells sorted from blood, collected in a trial of the OX40 agonist ivuxolimab. The receptors here all came from an adult with an advanced solid tumor such as melanoma, head and neck, liver or kidney cancer.

The rearrangement uses TRBV4-2 and TRBJ2-3, with TRBD2 matching 9 bases. The CDR3 covers 16 residues. Germline lookup yields CDR1 LGHNA and CDR2 YNFKEQ. Trimming cost V 1 base and J 0 bases; bases outside gene matches: 2. The CDR3 nucleotides read TGTGCCAGCAGCCAAGGACTAGCGGCTAGCACAGATACGCAGTATTTT. This sequence encodes CASSQGLAASTDTQYF.

This chain joins TRBV19 and TRBJ1-3; TRBD1 matches 7 bases. CDR1 LNHDA and CDR2 SQIVND come from the germline V gene (reference sequence). The V and J ends lost 6 bases and 0 bases, in that order; junction bases with no gene match: 5. CDR3 length: 15 amino acids. The chain's CDR3 is CASSTQGNSGNTIYF. CDR3 DNA: TGTGCCAGTAGCACACAGGGGAACTCTGGAAACACCATATATTTT.

The chain carries TRBV28 and TRBJ2-7; D unclear. Trimming cost V 1 base and J 0 bases, with 10 bases left between them. CDR1 and CDR2 (germline): MDHEN, SYDVKM. The CDR3 runs 15 residues. Here the CDR3 reads CASSLSAVSSYEQYF. CDR3 DNA: TGTGCCAGCAGTTTATCGGCCGTTAGCTCCTACGAGCAGTACTTC.

The rearrangement joins TRBV7-2 to TRBJ1-5, with D possibly TRBD1 on 6 matching bases. Germline CDR1 SGHTA, CDR2 FQGNSA. Trimming took off 5 bases at V and 7 bases at J, with 18 bases between the two ends. CDR3 length: 15 amino acids. CDR3 sequence reads: CASSASGGAGQPQHF. CDR3 nucleotides: TGTGCCAGCAGCGCGTCTGGGGGCGCCGGGCAGCCCCAGCATTTT. The full variable domain, its missing parts supplied by reference TRBV7-2 and TRBJ1-5, is GAGVSQSPSNKVTEKGKDVELRCDPISGHTALYWYRQSLGQGLEFLIYFQGNSAPDKSGLPSDRFSAERTGGSVSTLTIQRTQQEDSAVYLCASSASGGAGQPQHFGDGTRLSIL.

The genes are TRBV7-2 and TRBJ2-1, with D perhaps assigned TRBD1 or TRBD2 (5 bases each). Germline-derived CDR1 and CDR2 are SGHTA and FQGNSA. The germline V and J ends were trimmed by 5 bases and 7 bases, with 21 bases remaining between them. CDR3 length: 16 residues. The CDR3 loop reads CASSKNGALLGNEQFF. The CDR3 DNA is TGTGCCAGCAGCAAAAACGGGGCACTACTGGGGAATGAGCAGTTCTTC.

The chain has TRBV7-9 and TRBJ2-3, with D possibly being TRBD2 (5 bases). CDR1 and CDR2 from the germline V gene are SEHNR and FQNEAQ (reference sequence). The CDR3 totals 14 residues. V was shortened by 3 bases and J by 1 base, with 8 bases between the two germline ends. For the CDR3, the DNA is TGTGCCAGCAGCTTCTGGGAGCGCACAGATACGCAGTATTTT. Its translation: CASSFWERTDTQYF.

The V gene is TRBV5-1, the J gene TRBJ2-2; D not certain. With 3 bases removed from V and 3 bases from J, the gap between germline ends came to 15 bases. In germline, CDR1 is SGHRS, CDR2 YFSETQ. CDR3 length equals 16 residues. In DNA form, the CDR3 reads TGCGCCAGCAGCTCCGCCGCCGGGCCCGACACCGGGGAGCTGTTTTTT. Translating it yields CASSSAAGPDTGELFF.